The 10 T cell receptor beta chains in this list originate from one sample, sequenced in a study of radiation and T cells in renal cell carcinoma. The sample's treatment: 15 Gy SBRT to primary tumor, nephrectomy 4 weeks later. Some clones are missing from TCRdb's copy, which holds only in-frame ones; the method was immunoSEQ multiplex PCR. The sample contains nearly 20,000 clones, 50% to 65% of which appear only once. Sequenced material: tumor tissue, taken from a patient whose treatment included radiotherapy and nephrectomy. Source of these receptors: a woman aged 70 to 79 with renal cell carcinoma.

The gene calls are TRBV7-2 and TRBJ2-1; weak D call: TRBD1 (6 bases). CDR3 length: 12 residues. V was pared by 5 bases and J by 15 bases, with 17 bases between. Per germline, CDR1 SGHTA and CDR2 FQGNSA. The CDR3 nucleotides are TGTGCCAGCAGCCTCGACTCAGGGGTCCTGTTCTTC. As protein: CASSLDSGVLFF.

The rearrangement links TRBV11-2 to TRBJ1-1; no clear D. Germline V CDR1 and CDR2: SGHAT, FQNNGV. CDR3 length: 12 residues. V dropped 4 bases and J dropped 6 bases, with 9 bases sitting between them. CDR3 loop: CASSSISAEAFF. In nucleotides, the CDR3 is TGTGCCAGCAGCTCAATTTCGGCTGAAGCTTTCTTT.

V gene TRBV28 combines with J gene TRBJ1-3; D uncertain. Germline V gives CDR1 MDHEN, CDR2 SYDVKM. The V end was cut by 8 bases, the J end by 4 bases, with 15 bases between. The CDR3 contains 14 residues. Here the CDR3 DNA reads TGTGCCAGCGAGGCGGGTGGGGAAGGAAACACCATATATTTT. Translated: CASEAGGEGNTIYF. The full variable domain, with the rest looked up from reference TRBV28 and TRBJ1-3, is DVKVTQSSRYLVKRTGEKVFLECVQDMDHENMFWYRQDPGLGLRLIYFSYDVKMKEKGDIPEGYSVSREKKERFSLILESASTNQTSMYLCASEAGGEGNTIYFGEGSWLTVV.

CDR3 bases: TGTGCCAGCAGCCAAGTAGCCGCGACGAGGGGACAACCCTATAACTATGGCTACACCTTC. It translates to CASSQVAATRGQPYNYGYTF. The chain joins TRBV14 to TRBJ1-2, with D perhaps TRBD1 (6 bases). The germline V gene has CDR1 SGHDN and CDR2 FVKESK. Trimming left V 1 base short and J 1 base short, with 25 bases between. The CDR3 is 20 residues long.

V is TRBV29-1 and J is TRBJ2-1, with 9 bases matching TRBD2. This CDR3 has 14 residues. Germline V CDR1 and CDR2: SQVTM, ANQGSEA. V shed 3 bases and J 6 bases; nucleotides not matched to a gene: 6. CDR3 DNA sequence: TGCAGCGTTGATTCTAGCGGGGCTGTCAATGAGCAGTTCTTC. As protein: CSVDSSGAVNEQFF.

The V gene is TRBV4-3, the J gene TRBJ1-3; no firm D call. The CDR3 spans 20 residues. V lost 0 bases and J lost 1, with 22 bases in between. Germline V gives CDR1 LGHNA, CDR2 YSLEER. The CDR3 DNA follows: TGCGCCAGCAGCCAAGATCTTATGGGGTCGGTAGTTTTGTCTGGAAACACCATATATTTT. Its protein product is CASSQDLMGSVVLSGNTIYF.

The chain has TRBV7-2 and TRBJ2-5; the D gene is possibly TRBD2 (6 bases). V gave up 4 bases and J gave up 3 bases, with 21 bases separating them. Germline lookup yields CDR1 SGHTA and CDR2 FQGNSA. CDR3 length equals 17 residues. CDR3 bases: TGTGCCAGCAGCTACTCCACCGGGACTGCCCGTAAAGAGACCCAGTACTTC. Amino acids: CASSYSTGTARKETQYF.

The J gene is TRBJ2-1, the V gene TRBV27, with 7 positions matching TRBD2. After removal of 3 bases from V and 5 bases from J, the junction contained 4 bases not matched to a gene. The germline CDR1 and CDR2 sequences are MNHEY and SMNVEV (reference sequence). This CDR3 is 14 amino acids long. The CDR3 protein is CASSLSGTNNEQFF. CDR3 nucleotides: TGTGCCAGCAGTTTGTCCGGGACTAACAATGAGCAGTTCTTC.

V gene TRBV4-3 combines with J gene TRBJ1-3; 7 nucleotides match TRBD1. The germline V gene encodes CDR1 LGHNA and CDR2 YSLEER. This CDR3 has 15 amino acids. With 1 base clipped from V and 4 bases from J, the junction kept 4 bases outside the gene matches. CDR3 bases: TGCGCCAGCAGCCAAGTTCTGGGACAGGGAAACACCATATATTTT. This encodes CASSQVLGQGNTIYF.

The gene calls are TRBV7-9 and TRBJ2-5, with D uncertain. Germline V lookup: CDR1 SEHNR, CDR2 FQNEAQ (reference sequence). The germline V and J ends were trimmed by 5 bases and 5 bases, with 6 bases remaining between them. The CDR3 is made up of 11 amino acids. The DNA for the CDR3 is TGTGCCAGCAGCCCTTGGGAGACCCAGTACTTC. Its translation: CASSPWETQYF.